This TCR beta chain was documented in a study of regulatory T cells in long-lasting Graves disease. Study-wide findings and caveats: Persistent disease exhibited a predilection for TRBV28, TRBJ1-2 and TRBJ2-5.

Time point noted: newly diagnosed GD, antithyroid drugs for less than 3 months. After RNA was extracted from PBMCs, the TCR library was made from it. A few counts support this clonotype. What it recognizes is unknown. Relying on iRepertoire HTBI primers and Arm-PCR of CDR3 regions, the team built TCR beta libraries. Original processing notes: Segment identification across samples yielded 62 TRBV and roughly 15 TRBJ segments. TCRdb re-called the multiplex PCR reads through MiXCR, storing one row per CDR3 protein. The V and J calls were not made by the authors but by TCRdb's processing. The table shows about 310,000 distinct CDR3 sequences, with 15% to 20% occurring only once. CDR1 DFQATT and CDR2 SNEGSKA come from the germline V gene (reference sequence). Trimming cost V 0 bases and J 5 bases, with 14 bases left between them. This CDR3 spans 15 amino acids.

This specimen was peripheral blood mononuclear cells (PBMCs), taken at new diagnosis, from a patient treated with antithyroid drugs. The rearrangement links TRBV20-1 to TRBJ2-1, with a tentative D call TRBD1 (5 bases). This TCR came from a female donor with Graves disease. The CDR3 region has the DNA TGCAGTGCTAGAGATAAGGCAGGGAATAACAATGAGCAGTTCTTC. This translates into CSARDKAGNNNEQFF.